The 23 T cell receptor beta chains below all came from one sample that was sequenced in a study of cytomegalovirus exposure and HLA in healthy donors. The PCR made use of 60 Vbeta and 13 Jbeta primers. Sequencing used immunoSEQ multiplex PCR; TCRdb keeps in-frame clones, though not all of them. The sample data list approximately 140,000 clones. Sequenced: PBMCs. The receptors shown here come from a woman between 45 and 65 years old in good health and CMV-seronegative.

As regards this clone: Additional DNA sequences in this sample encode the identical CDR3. The CDR3 reads CASSLAGGGAYEQYF. Here the CDR3 DNA reads TGTGCCAGCAGCTTAGCGGGCGGGGGGGCCTACGAGCAGTACTTC. The chain links TRBV7-2 to TRBJ2-7, with 9 bases matching TRBD2. V lost 0 bases, J lost 2 bases, and 2 bases stayed unmatched. The germline V gene encodes CDR1 SGHTA and CDR2 FQGNSA. The CDR3 is 15 residues long.

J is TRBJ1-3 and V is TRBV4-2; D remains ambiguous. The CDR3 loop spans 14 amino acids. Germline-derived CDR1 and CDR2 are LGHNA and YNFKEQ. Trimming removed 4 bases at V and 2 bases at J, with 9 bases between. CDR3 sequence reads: CASSRTGAGNTIYF. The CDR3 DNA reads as TGTGCCAGCAGCCGCACGGGAGCTGGAAACACCATATATTTT.

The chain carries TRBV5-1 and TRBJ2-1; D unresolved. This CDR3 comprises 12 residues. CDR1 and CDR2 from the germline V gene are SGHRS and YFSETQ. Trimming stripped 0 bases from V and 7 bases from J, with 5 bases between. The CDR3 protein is CASSLDRNEQFF. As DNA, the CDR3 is TGCGCCAGCAGCTTGGACAGAAATGAGCAGTTCTTC.

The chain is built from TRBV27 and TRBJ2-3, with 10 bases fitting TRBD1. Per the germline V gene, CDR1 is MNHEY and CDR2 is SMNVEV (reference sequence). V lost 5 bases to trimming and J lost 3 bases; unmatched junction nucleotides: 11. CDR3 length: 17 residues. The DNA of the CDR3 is TGTGCCAGCAGTCGACGGACAGGGGGGACTAGGACAGATACGCAGTATTTT. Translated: CASSRRTGGTRTDTQYF.

DNA for the CDR3: TGTGCCAGCAGTCCCCTCGGGGGACAGGTCCATGAGCAGTTCTTC. Translating it yields CASSPLGGQVHEQFF. The gene calls are TRBV6-5 and TRBJ2-1, with 8 bases aligning to TRBD1. V lost 5 bases, J lost 8 bases, and 11 bases stayed unmatched. The CDR3 consists of 15 residues. CDR1 MNHEY and CDR2 SVGAGI come from the germline V gene.

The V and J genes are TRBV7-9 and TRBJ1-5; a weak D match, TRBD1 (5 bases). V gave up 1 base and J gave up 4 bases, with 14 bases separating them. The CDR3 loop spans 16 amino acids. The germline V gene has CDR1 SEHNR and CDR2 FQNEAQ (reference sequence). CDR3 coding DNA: TGTGCCAGCAGCTTAGGTTCTGGGGGGGGAAATCAGCCCCAGCATTTT. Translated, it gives CASSLGSGGGNQPQHF.

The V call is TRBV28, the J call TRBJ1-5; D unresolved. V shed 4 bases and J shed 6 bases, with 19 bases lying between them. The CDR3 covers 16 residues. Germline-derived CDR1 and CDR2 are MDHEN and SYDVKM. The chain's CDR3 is CASSSGTFRGSQPQHF. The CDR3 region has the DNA TGTGCCAGCAGTTCCGGAACATTCAGAGGAAGTCAGCCCCAGCATTTT.

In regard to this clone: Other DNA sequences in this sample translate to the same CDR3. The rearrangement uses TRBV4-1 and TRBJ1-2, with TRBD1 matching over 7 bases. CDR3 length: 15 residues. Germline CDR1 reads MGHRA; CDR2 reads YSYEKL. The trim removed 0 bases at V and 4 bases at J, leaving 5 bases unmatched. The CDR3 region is CASSQDQGQTYGYTF. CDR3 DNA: TGCGCCAGCAGCCAAGATCAGGGACAGACCTATGGCTACACCTTC.

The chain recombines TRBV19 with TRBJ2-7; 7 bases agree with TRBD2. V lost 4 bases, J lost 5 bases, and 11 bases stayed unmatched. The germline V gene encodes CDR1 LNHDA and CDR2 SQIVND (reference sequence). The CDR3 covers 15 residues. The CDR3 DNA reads TGTGCCAGTAGTAACCTGGGGGGGTTCGGGAACGAGCAGTACTTC. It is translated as CASSNLGGFGNEQYF.

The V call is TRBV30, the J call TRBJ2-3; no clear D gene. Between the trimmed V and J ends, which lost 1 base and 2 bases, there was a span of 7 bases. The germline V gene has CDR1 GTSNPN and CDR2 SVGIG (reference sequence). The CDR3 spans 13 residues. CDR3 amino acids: CAWSGVFTDTQYF. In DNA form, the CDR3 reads TGTGCCTGGAGTGGTGTATTCACAGATACGCAGTATTTT.

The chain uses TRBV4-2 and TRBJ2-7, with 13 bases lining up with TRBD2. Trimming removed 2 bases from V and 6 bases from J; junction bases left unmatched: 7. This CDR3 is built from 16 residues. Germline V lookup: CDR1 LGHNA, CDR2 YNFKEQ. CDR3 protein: CASSQPQTSGGCEQYF. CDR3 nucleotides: TGTGCCAGCAGCCAACCCCAGACTAGCGGGGGGTGCGAGCAGTACTTC.

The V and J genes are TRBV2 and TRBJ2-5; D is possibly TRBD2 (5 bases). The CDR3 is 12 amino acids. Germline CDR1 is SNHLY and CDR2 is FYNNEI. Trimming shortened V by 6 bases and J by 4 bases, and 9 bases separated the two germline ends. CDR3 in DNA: TGTGCCAGCAGGATGGAGGCAGAGACCCAGTACTTC. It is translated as CASRMEAETQYF.

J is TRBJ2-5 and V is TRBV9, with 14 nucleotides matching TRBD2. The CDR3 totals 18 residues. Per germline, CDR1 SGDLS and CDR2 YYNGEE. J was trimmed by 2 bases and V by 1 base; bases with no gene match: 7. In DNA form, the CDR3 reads TGTGCCAGCAGCGTAACCGGGACTAGCGGGGGAACACAAGAGACCCAGTACTTC. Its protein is CASSVTGTSGGTQETQYF.

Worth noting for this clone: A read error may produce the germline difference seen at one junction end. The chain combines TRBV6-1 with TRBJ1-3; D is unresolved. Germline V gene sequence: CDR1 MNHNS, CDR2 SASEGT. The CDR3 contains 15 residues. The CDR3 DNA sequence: TGTGCTAGCAGTGAAGCGTTCAGTAATGGAAACACCATATATTTT. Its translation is CASSEAFSNGNTIYF.

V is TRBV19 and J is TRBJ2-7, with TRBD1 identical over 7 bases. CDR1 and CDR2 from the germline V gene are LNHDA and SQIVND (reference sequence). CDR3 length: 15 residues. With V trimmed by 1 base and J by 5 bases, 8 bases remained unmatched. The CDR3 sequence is CASSIVRQGSNEQYF. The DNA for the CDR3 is TGTGCCAGTAGTATAGTGAGACAGGGAAGCAACGAGCAGTACTTC.

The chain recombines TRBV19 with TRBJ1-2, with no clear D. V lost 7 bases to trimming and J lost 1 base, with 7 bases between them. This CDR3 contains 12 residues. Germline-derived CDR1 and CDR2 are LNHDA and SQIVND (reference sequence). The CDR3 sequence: CASMNSNYGYTF. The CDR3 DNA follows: TGTGCCAGTATGAATAGTAACTATGGCTACACCTTC.

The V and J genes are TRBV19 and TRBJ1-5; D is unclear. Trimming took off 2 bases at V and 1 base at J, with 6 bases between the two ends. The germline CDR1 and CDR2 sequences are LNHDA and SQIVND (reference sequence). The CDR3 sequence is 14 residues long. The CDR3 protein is CASSISVSNQPQHF. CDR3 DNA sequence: TGTGCCAGTAGTATATCGGTCAGCAATCAGCCCCAGCATTTT.

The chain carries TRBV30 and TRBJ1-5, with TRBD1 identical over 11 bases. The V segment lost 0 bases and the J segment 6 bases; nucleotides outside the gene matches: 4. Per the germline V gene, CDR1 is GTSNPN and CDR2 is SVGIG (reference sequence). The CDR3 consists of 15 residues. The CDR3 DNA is TGTGCCTGGAGTGTACAGGACAGGGGGCTTCAGCCCCAGCATTTT. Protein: CAWSVQDRGLQPQHF.

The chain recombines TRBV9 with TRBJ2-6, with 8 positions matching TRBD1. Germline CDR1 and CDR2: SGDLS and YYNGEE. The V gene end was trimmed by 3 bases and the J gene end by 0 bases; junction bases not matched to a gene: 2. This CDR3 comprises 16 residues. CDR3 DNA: TGTGCCAGCAGCGCGACAGGGGTCTCTGGGGCCAACGTCCTGACTTTC. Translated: CASSATGVSGANVLTF.

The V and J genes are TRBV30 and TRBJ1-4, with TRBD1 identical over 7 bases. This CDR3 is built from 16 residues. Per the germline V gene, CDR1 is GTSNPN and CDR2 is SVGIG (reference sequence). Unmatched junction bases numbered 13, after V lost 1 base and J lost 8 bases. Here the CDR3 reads CAWSEGASRTQEKLFF. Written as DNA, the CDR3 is TGTGCCTGGAGTGAGGGGGCTTCAAGGACTCAGGAAAAACTGTTTTTT.

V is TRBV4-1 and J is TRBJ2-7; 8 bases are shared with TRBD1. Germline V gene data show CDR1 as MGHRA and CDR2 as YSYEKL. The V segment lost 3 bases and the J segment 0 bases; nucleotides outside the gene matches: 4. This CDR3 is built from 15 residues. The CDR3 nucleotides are TGCGCCAGCAGCCACCATGGGACAGGCTCCTACGAGCAGTACTTC. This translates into CASSHHGTGSYEQYF.

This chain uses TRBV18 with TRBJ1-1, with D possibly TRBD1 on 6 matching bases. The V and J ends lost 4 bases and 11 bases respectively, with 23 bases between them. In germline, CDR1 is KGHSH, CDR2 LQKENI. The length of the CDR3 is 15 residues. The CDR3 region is CASSQEGGELSGAFF. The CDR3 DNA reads TGTGCCAGCTCACAGGAAGGGGGGGAGCTCTCAGGGGCTTTCTTT. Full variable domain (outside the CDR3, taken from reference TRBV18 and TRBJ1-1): NAGVMQNPRHLVRRRGQEARLRCSPMKGHSHVYWYRQLPEEGLKFMVYLQKENIIDESGMPKERFSAEFPKEGPSILRIQQVVRGDSAAYFCASSQEGGELSGAFFGQGTRLTVV.

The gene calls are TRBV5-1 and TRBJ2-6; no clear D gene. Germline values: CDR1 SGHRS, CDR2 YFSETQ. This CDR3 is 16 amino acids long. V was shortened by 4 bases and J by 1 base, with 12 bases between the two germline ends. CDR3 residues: CASSPPIGSGANVLTF. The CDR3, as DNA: TGCGCCAGCAGCCCCCCGATCGGTTCTGGGGCCAACGTCCTGACTTTC.